One and the same sample provided the 32 T cell receptor beta chains below, sequenced in a study of cytomegalovirus exposure and HLA in healthy donors (dated by TCRdb to the late 2010s). The method was the immunoSEQ multiplex PCR assay. A mixture of 60 forward primers for TCR Vbeta segments and 13 reverse primers for TCR Jbeta segments was used in the multiplex PCR. This is the immuneACCESS table as TCRdb keeps it, with only in-frame sequences that have V and J called. A part of the clones is gone; compared with another copy, unresolved V genes explain less than half, and the rest is unexplained. The sample table includes roughly 58,000 clones. Together, the top ten hold 8% to 13% of the sample. The sample consisted of PBMCs. The receptors were gathered from a woman aged 45 to 65 in good health and CMV-seropositive.

The J gene is TRBJ2-7, the V gene TRBV11-2; 7 positions match TRBD1. Germline values: CDR1 SGHAT, CDR2 FQNNGV. V shed 5 bases, J shed 7 bases, and the junction held 11 bases outside the gene matches. The CDR3 spans 14 residues. The CDR3 is CASSLVRGPGEQYF. CDR3 DNA sequence: TGTGCCAGCAGCCTCGTAAGGGGGCCGGGGGAGCAGTACTTC. The full variable domain, in which reference TRBV11-2 and TRBJ2-7 provide the parts outside the CDR3, is EAGVAQSPRYKIIEKRQSVAFWCNPISGHATLYWYQQILGQGPKLLIQFQNNGVVDDSQLPKDRFSAERLKGVDSTLKIQPAKLEDSAVYLCASSLVRGPGEQYFGPGTRLTVT.

The rearrangement links TRBV7-6 to TRBJ2-7, with a weak D call TRBD1 (5 bases). This CDR3 is 12 amino acids long. V lost 1 base, J lost 6 bases, and 7 bases lay in between. From germline, CDR1 is SGHVS and CDR2 FNYEAQ. For the CDR3, the DNA is TGTGCCAGCAGCTTAGAGGGGTCCGAGCAGTACTTC. It specifies CASSLEGSEQYF. Full variable domain (rest looked up from reference TRBV7-6 and TRBJ2-7): GAGVSQSPRYKVTKRGQDVALRCDPISGHVSLYWYRQALGQGPEFLTYFNYEAQQDKSGLPNDRFSAERPEGSISTLTIQRTEQRDSAMYRCASSLEGSEQYFGPGTRLTVT.

J is TRBJ2-3 and V is TRBV5-1; 9 positions agree with TRBD2. The CDR3 is made up of 15 amino acids. The germline CDR1 and CDR2 sequences are SGHRS and YFSETQ. The ends lost 6 bases at V and 0 bases at J; junction bases unmatched: 5. In DNA form, the CDR3 reads TGCGCCAGCACCGTAGCGGGGGCTAGCACAGATACGCAGTATTTT. This sequence encodes CASTVAGASTDTQYF.

CDR3 amino acids: CAWRTALVTGTEAFF. As DNA, the CDR3 is TGTGCCTGGAGGACCGCACTGGTTACGGGCACTGAAGCTTTCTTT. The J gene is TRBJ1-1, the V gene TRBV30, with no clear D. The V gene's germline CDR1 is GTSNPN and CDR2 SVGIG (reference sequence). V lost 3 bases, J lost 4 bases, and 18 bases lay in between. The CDR3 contains 15 residues.

This rearrangement joins TRBV5-1 to TRBJ1-3, with D maybe TRBD1 (6 bases). The germline V and J ends were trimmed by 0 bases and 8 bases, with 18 bases remaining between them. The germline gives CDR1 SGHRS, CDR2 YFSETQ. The CDR3 runs to 16 residues. Written as DNA, the CDR3 is TGCGCCAGCAGCTTGGGAATGACAGGCTTACAGGACACCATATATTTT. Its protein product is CASSLGMTGLQDTIYF.

This chain connects TRBV28 to TRBJ2-1; 9 bases agree with TRBD1. Germline loops: CDR1 MDHEN, CDR2 SYDVKM. The CDR3 consists of 16 residues. Trimming removed 6 bases from V and 6 bases from J; junction bases left unmatched: 12. The CDR3 DNA reads TGTGCCAGCAGATCCGGGGGACAGGGATTATTCAATGAGCAGTTCTTC. This gives the protein CASRSGGQGLFNEQFF.

V and J are TRBV5-1 and TRBJ2-1; tentatively, D is TRBD1 (6 bases). Germline-derived CDR1 and CDR2 are SGHRS and YFSETQ. Trimming removed 0 bases at V and 2 bases at J, with 9 bases between. The CDR3 sequence is 15 residues long. CDR3 nucleotide sequence: TGCGCCAGCAGCTTGGGGGGGCTAACCTACAATGAGCAGTTCTTC. Translation: CASSLGGLTYNEQFF.

The chain has TRBV5-1 and TRBJ2-7; TRBD2 matches at 7 bases. Germline CDR1 is SGHRS and CDR2 is YFSETQ. The CDR3 length is 14 residues. Trimming cost V 3 bases and J 4 bases; bases outside gene matches: 7. For the CDR3, the DNA is TGCGCCAGCAGCTCTAGCGGTTCGATTTACGAGCAGTACTTC. It is translated as CASSSSGSIYEQYF.

The J gene is TRBJ2-5, the V gene TRBV11-2; 10 bases are shared with TRBD2. The CDR3 is 17 residues long. V lost 5 bases to trimming and J lost 4 bases; unmatched junction nucleotides: 13. CDR1 SGHAT and CDR2 FQNNGV come from the germline V gene. The CDR3 is CASSPRIGVAGGETQYF. CDR3 coding DNA: TGTGCCAGCAGCCCTAGGATTGGAGTAGCGGGAGGAGAGACCCAGTACTTC. The full variable domain, its missing parts supplied by reference TRBV11-2 and TRBJ2-5, is EAGVAQSPRYKIIEKRQSVAFWCNPISGHATLYWYQQILGQGPKLLIQFQNNGVVDDSQLPKDRFSAERLKGVDSTLKIQPAKLEDSAVYLCASSPRIGVAGGETQYFGPGTRLLVL.

The chain links TRBV28 to TRBJ1-2; 8 bases line up with TRBD1. Trimming at V came to 4 bases and at J to 0 bases, leaving 4 bases not matched to a gene. Germline-derived CDR1 and CDR2 are MDHEN and SYDVKM. The CDR3 sequence is 15 residues long. The DNA of the CDR3 is TGTGCCAGCAGTTCATCCAGGGGGCCTAACTATGGCTACACCTTC. It encodes CASSSSRGPNYGYTF.

The chain has TRBV19 and TRBJ1-2; D uncertain. The CDR3 extends over 12 amino acids. In germline, CDR1 is LNHDA, CDR2 SQIVND (reference sequence). V was trimmed by 2 bases and J by 4 bases, leaving 5 bases between them. The CDR3 nucleotides read TGTGCCAGTAGTATAAACAGCTATGGCTACACCTTC. This gives the protein CASSINSYGYTF.

The chain joins TRBV27 to TRBJ1-1; 8 bases are a match to TRBD1. This CDR3 has 17 residues. CDR1 is MNHEY, CDR2 SMNVEV, per germline (reference sequence). Losses at the gene ends were 5 bases for V and 1 base for J; bases not matched to a gene: 12. The CDR3: CASSVLSRGQRNTEAFF. The DNA of the CDR3 is TGTGCCAGCAGTGTCCTCAGCAGGGGGCAGAGGAACACTGAAGCTTTCTTT.

This rearrangement joins TRBV27 to TRBJ1-2; 9 bases are shared with TRBD1. V gave up 5 bases and J gave up 4 bases; unmatched junction bases: 5. Germline V gives CDR1 MNHEY, CDR2 SMNVEV (reference sequence). This CDR3 has 14 residues. The CDR3 spells CASSTRDRAYGYTF. In DNA, the CDR3 is TGTGCCAGCAGTACCAGGGACAGGGCCTATGGCTACACCTTC.

The rearrangement joins TRBV5-1 to TRBJ1-6, with D hard to call. Germline values: CDR1 SGHRS, CDR2 YFSETQ. The CDR3 length is 13 residues. Trimming left V 2 bases short and J 7 bases short, with 7 bases between. CDR3 in amino acids: CASSFGGNSPLHF. The CDR3 bases are TGCGCCAGCAGCTTTGGAGGAAATTCACCCCTCCACTTT.

The V and J genes are TRBV10-2 and TRBJ2-7, with no clear D. CDR1 is WSHSY, CDR2 SAAADI, per germline. The CDR3 extends over 14 amino acids. Trimming removed 0 bases at V and 4 bases at J, with 10 bases between. CDR3 DNA: TGCGCCAGCAGTGAGTCTGTGGCGGAGTACGAGCAGTACTTC. Its protein product is CASSESVAEYEQYF.

This chain links TRBV5-8 with TRBJ2-4; D unresolved. V was trimmed by 4 bases and J by 3 bases, leaving 5 bases between them. Germline V gene sequence: CDR1 SGHTS, CDR2 YDEGEE. CDR3 size: 12 residues. The CDR3 nucleotides are TGTGCCAGCAGCGCACACAAAAACATTCAGTACTTC. It is translated as CASSAHKNIQYF.

Turning to this clone: The junction does not match germline at one end; this may be a read error. The V and J genes are TRBV30 and TRBJ1-6; no reliable D call. The CDR3 sequence is 13 residues long. Germline V gene data show CDR1 as GTSNPN and CDR2 as SVGIG (reference sequence). CDR3 in amino acids: CAWGRIYDSPLHF. DNA of the CDR3: TGTGCCTGGGGGAGGATCTATGATTCACCCCTCCACTTT.

The chain carries TRBV28 and TRBJ2-5; 7 bases are shared with TRBD1. Germline lookup yields CDR1 MDHEN and CDR2 SYDVKM. This CDR3 is 15 amino acids long. V was clipped by 3 bases and J by 0 bases; unmatched bases: 4. CDR3 residues: CASSFGRGYQETQYF. In DNA form, the CDR3 reads TGTGCCAGCAGTTTTGGCAGGGGGTACCAAGAGACCCAGTACTTC.

The chain employs TRBV30 and TRBJ1-1, with a tentative D call TRBD1 (5 bases). The CDR3 sequence is 13 residues long. Trimming cost V 3 bases and J 1 base, with 9 bases left between them. Germline CDR1 and CDR2: GTSNPN and SVGIG (reference sequence). This CDR3 reads CAWRHQGNTEAFF. CDR3 nucleotides: TGTGCCTGGAGACATCAGGGGAACACTGAAGCTTTCTTT. The full variable domain, rest sourced from reference TRBV30 and TRBJ1-1, is SQTIHQWPATLVQPVGSPLSLECTVEGTSNPNLYWYRQAAGRGLQLLFYSVGIGQISSEVPQNLSASRPQDRQFILSSKKLLLSDSGFYLCAWRHQGNTEAFFGQGTRLTVV.

This chain links TRBV4-1 with TRBJ2-6; 9 bases are shared with TRBD1. This CDR3 contains 16 residues. The V segment lost 4 bases and the J segment 9 bases; nucleotides outside the gene matches: 10. CDR1 is MGHRA and CDR2 is YSYEKL in the germline V gene. The CDR3: CASSPTGTGLVNVLTF. The CDR3 region has the DNA TGCGCCAGCAGCCCCACCGGGACAGGGCTTGTCAACGTCCTGACTTTC.

The chain couples TRBV28 to TRBJ1-2; D call uncertain. This CDR3 comprises 13 residues. Germline V gene sequence: CDR1 MDHEN, CDR2 SYDVKM. The V end lost 6 bases, the J end lost 4 bases, and 12 bases lay between the germline ends. For the CDR3, the DNA is TGTGCCAGCAGGGCAAATCCAGTCTATGGCTACACCTTC. It codes for CASRANPVYGYTF.

V usage is TRBV5-4 and J usage is TRBJ2-7, with D tentatively TRBD1 (5 bases). This CDR3 comprises 14 residues. Germline lookup yields CDR1 SGHNT and CDR2 YYREEE (reference sequence). Trimming cost V 2 bases and J 0 bases, with 9 bases left between them. The CDR3 sequence is CASSLGHNSYEQYF. CDR3 nucleotides: TGTGCCAGCAGCTTAGGACACAACTCCTACGAGCAGTACTTC.

The chain carries TRBV27 and TRBJ2-3, with D possibly being TRBD2 (5 bases). This CDR3 comprises 14 residues. Per the germline V gene, CDR1 is MNHEY and CDR2 is SMNVEV (reference sequence). The V gene lost 2 bases and the J gene lost 4 bases, with 10 bases spanning the gap. The CDR3 region is CASSLGLAPDTQYF. CDR3 sequence (DNA): TGTGCCAGCAGTTTAGGGCTAGCCCCAGATACGCAGTATTTT.

This clone is labeled medium-sized (0.01 to 0.1%) based on frequency. V is TRBV18 and J is TRBJ2-1; 8 positions agree with TRBD1. CDR3 length: 14 residues. The germline V gene encodes CDR1 KGHSH and CDR2 LQKENI. The V and J ends lost 3 bases and 6 bases, in that order; junction bases with no gene match: 4. The CDR3 here is CASSPQQGGNEQFF. The DNA for the CDR3 is TGTGCCAGCTCACCGCAACAGGGGGGCAATGAGCAGTTCTTC.

V is TRBV15 and J is TRBJ2-6; no clear D. The CDR3 totals 16 residues. V gave up 2 bases and J gave up 1 base, with 9 bases separating them. Germline CDR1 is LNHNV and CDR2 is YYDKDF (reference sequence). The CDR3 sequence: CATSRIIASGANVLTF. The CDR3 nucleotides read TGTGCCACCAGCAGAATAATAGCTTCTGGGGCCAACGTCCTGACTTTC.

Points on this clone: Different DNA sequences within this sample yield the same CDR3. CDR3 bases: TGTGTCTCCAGCCAGGGAGGAGGATGGTTCCCTCAGAACACTGAAGCTTTCTTT. It yields the protein CVSSQGGGWFPQNTEAFF. The V gene is TRBV13, the J gene TRBJ1-1, with D perhaps TRBD1 (5 bases). This CDR3 region has 18 residues. CDR1 is PRHDT and CDR2 is FYEKMQ in the germline V gene (reference sequence).

The chain uses TRBV2 and TRBJ2-5; D may be TRBD2 (5 bases). V lost 10 bases and J lost 2, with 14 bases in between. This CDR3 is built from 13 residues. Germline loops: CDR1 SNHLY, CDR2 FYNNEI. The CDR3: CATRGRGQETQYF. DNA for the CDR3: TGTGCCACCCGCGGACGAGGGCAAGAGACCCAGTACTTC.

The chain uses TRBV15 and TRBJ1-1; D remains unclear. The V end lost 5 bases, the J end lost 5 bases, and 12 bases lay between the germline ends. The CDR3 has 13 residues. Germline V lookup: CDR1 LNHNV, CDR2 YYDKDF (reference sequence). This CDR3 is CATSGLSWTEAFF. DNA of the CDR3: TGTGCCACCAGCGGGCTCTCATGGACTGAAGCTTTCTTT.

V and J are TRBV10-2 and TRBJ1-1, with D possibly TRBD1 on 6 matching bases. This CDR3 contains 16 residues. The V and J ends lost 4 bases and 0 bases respectively, with 15 bases between them. Germline CDR1 is WSHSY and CDR2 is SAAADI. Written as DNA, the CDR3 is TGCGCCAGCAGTGGGGGGACACCTCTCCTGAACACTGAAGCTTTCTTT. This sequence encodes CASSGGTPLLNTEAFF.

The chain carries TRBV29-1 and TRBJ2-1; TRBD2 matches at 12 bases. This CDR3 region has 16 residues. Trimming removed 1 base from V and 7 bases from J; junction bases left unmatched: 8. Germline V gene sequence: CDR1 SQVTM, CDR2 ANQGSEA. DNA of the CDR3: TGCAGCGTTGAAGGGCTAGCGGGAGGGATACGGAATGAGCAGTTCTTC. Its translation is CSVEGLAGGIRNEQFF.

The CDR3 bases are TGTGCCAGCAGTTCGGGACAAAGAAGGACCCAGTACTTC. It is translated as CASSSGQRRTQYF. This chain uses TRBV6-5 with TRBJ2-5; a weak D match, TRBD1 (6 bases). The V gene's germline CDR1 is MNHEY and CDR2 SVGAGI. The CDR3 is 13 amino acids. V lost 4 bases and J lost 7, with 13 bases in between.

This rearrangement joins TRBV27 to TRBJ1-2; possibly TRBD1 for D (5 bases). Trimming cost V 3 bases and J 3 bases, with 11 bases left between them. This CDR3 region has 14 residues. Germline loops: CDR1 MNHEY, CDR2 SMNVEV (reference sequence). This chain's CDR3 is CASSFREGYYGYTF. CDR3 nucleotides: TGTGCCAGCAGTTTCCGGGAGGGGTACTATGGCTACACCTTC.